The sequence of this TCR beta chain was determined in a study of PD-1 blockade in classical Hodgkin lymphoma. The study's findings and limits: Complete responders showed a baseline diversity that resembled the diversity of newly diagnosed patients. Exclusion applied to patients who initiated nivolumab less than 1 year following ASCT. The repertoire differences lack a defined cause, possibly disease activity or prior therapy. According to reports, newly diagnosed patients had lower baseline TCR diversity than healthy donors, and relapsed/refractory patients had lower baseline TCR diversity still.

This clone was recorded only once. The antigen remains unidentified. Every patient relapsed after autologous stem cell transplantation, and brentuximab vedotin exposure varied. Libraries were prepared by immunoSEQ multiplex PCR; TCRdb keeps only in-frame clonotypes and omits some of them. The table has tens of thousands of clones, under 90% seen once. Trimming left V 1 base short and J 9 bases short, with 10 bases between. The CDR3 has 12 amino acids. Germline CDR1 and CDR2: MNHNS and SASEGT. The chain links TRBV6-1 to TRBJ2-7, with D hard to call. This material consisted of peripheral blood mononuclear cells (PBMCs), taken at baseline. The clonotype was recovered from a human donor with classical Hodgkin lymphoma. The CDR3 loop reads CASSEGSPTQYF. The CDR3 DNA follows: TGTGCCAGCAGTGAAGGGTCTCCCACGCAGTACTTC.